The rows below give T cell receptor beta chains drawn from one sample of a study of T cells in Graves' hyperthyroidism and ophthalmopathy. One entry per CDR3 protein, called by TCRdb with MiXCR from the multiplex PCR reads. Found here are around 300,000 distinct CDR3 sequences, about 20% of them singletons; the top ten hold around 60%. The sequencing input was blood. The source is a young man with Graves' ophthalmopathy. Both conserved end residues are part of each CDR3. Each record gives: V gene, D gene, clone size, J gene, CDR3 protein, CDR3 DNA. D genes are given only for firm matches. The size entry is marked missing in some rows and otherwise reads once, few, many or a size class.

TRBV6-5	.	.	TRBJ1-2	CASSYSPNPPGYTF	TGTGCCAGCAGTTACTCCCCCAACCCGCCTGGCTACACCTTC
TRBV11-3	TRBD2	.	TRBJ2-5	CASSKGLAGAQETQYF	TGTGCCAGCAGCAAAGGACTAGCGGGAGCCCAAGAGACCCAGTACTTC
TRBV11-2	TRBD2	many	TRBJ2-1	CASTFAGTSGGGSYNEQFF	TGTGCCAGCACCTTTGCCGGGACTAGCGGGGGGGGCTCCTACAATGAGCAGTTCTTC
TRBV7-3	.	many	TRBJ2-1	CASSLSGTEFNEQFF	TGTGCCAGCAGCCTGTCCGGGACTGAGTTCAATGAGCAGTTCTTC
TRBV7-2	.	few	TRBJ1-1	CASSLRQVIMNTGAFF	TGTGCCAGCAGCTTACGACAGGTAATCATGAACACTGGAGCTTTCTTT
TRBV9	.	.	TRBJ2-7	CASSPASPDEQYF	TGTGCCAGCAGCCCTGCAAGTCCGGACGAGCAGTACTTC
TRBV19	.	few	TRBJ1-2	CASSIVTAGANYGYTF	TGTGCCAGTAGTATAGTAACGGCAGGGGCTAACTATGGCTACACCTTC
TRBV30	.	.	TRBJ2-2	CAWSRLPGELFF	TGTGCCTGGAGTAGGCTACCCGGGGAGCTGTTTTTT
TRBV6-4	.	.	TRBJ2-2	CASSADLLLGELFF	TGTGCCAGCAGTGCGGATCTCTTGTTGGGGGAGCTGTTTTTT
TRBV30	.	few	TRBJ2-1	CAWARGRYNEQFF	TGTGCCTGGGCTAGGGGGAGGTACAATGAGCAGTTCTTC
TRBV11-2	.	few	TRBJ2-7	CASSLVGSGQYF	TGTGCCAGCAGCTTAGTGGGATCGGGGCAGTACTTC
TRBV5-4	.	.	TRBJ2-7	CASSFSIGGYEQYF	TGTGCCAGCAGCTTTAGTATAGGCGGCTACGAGCAGTACTTC
TRBV11-1	.	many	TRBJ2-1	CASRSRENEQFF	TGTGCCAGCAGGTCGAGGGAGAATGAGCAGTTCTTC
TRBV20-1	.	many	TRBJ2-3	CSAKSGQALFTDTQYF	TGCAGTGCTAAAAGTGGGCAGGCCCTCTTCACAGATACGCAGTATTTT
TRBV14	TRBD1	.	TRBJ1-1	CASSPEWWTGGTEAFF	TGTGCCAGCAGCCCCGAATGGTGGACAGGGGGCACTGAAGCTTTCTTT
TRBV2	.	.	TRBJ2-7	CASSESGTASYEQYF	TGTGCCAGCAGTGAATCAGGGACCGCCTCCTACGAGCAGTACTTC
TRBV20-1	TRBD2	many	TRBJ2-1	CSATRDYGNEQFF	TGCAGTGCTACCAGGGACTATGGCAATGAGCAGTTCTTC
TRBV20-1	TRBD1	many	TRBJ1-1	CSARSDRDTEAFF	TGCAGTGCTAGATCGGACAGGGACACTGAAGCTTTCTTT
TRBV11-1	.	.	TRBJ1-5	CASSPSAQGDQPQHF	TGTGCCAGCAGCCCCTCCGCCCAGGGTGATCAGCCCCAGCATTTT
TRBV10-3	.	.	TRBJ2-5	CAIGRETQYF	TGTGCCATAGGGCGAGAGACCCAGTACTTC
TRBV4-1	TRBD1	.	TRBJ1-5	CASSQNRGREPQHF	TGCGCCAGCAGCCAAAACAGGGGGCGCGAGCCCCAGCATTTT
TRBV7-8	.	many	TRBJ1-2	CASSLTRPDRGDGYTF	TGTGCCAGCAGCTTGACCCGCCCCGATAGGGGGGATGGCTACACCTTC
TRBV11-1	.	.	TRBJ2-5	CASSLVSKTQYF	TGTGCCAGCAGCTTAGTATCGAAGACCCAGTACTTC
TRBV7-6	.	.	TRBJ2-2	CASSSPPQGGGGGELFF	TGTGCCAGCAGCTCACCCCCACAGGGGGGGGGCGGCGGGGAGCTGTTTTTT
TRBV27	.	few	TRBJ2-7	CASSIGDDSYEQYF	TGTGCCAGCAGTATAGGGGACGACTCCTACGAGCAGTACTTC
TRBV28	.	.	TRBJ2-1	CASSFLESYEQFF	TGTGCCAGCAGTTTTCTAGAATCCTATGAGCAGTTCTTC
TRBV30	.	many	TRBJ1-1	CAWRKTMNTEAFF	TGTGCCTGGAGGAAAACAATGAACACTGAAGCTTTCTTT
TRBV6-1	TRBD1	few	TRBJ1-5	CASSKRAQGSNQPQHF	TGTGCCAGCAGTAAGAGAGCACAGGGGAGCAATCAGCCCCAGCATTTT
TRBV5-1	TRBD1	few	TRBJ2-6	CASSLLAGGLGGANVLTF	TGCGCCAGCAGCTTGTTGGCAGGGGGCTTGGGAGGGGCCAACGTCCTGACTTTC
TRBV5-4	TRBD1	few	TRBJ2-5	CASSLDRGGTQYF	TGTGCCAGCAGCTTAGACAGGGGAGGGACCCAGTACTTC
TRBV3-1	.	many	TRBJ2-7	CASSLRDGSGYEQYF	TGTGCCAGCAGCCTCCGAGATGGTAGCGGATACGAGCAGTACTTC
TRBV19	TRBD1	few	TRBJ2-3	CASSSWDRGLVSTDTQYF	TGTGCCAGTAGTAGTTGGGACAGGGGGCTAGTAAGCACAGATACGCAGTATTTT
TRBV5-4	TRBD2	.	TRBJ2-3	CASSSGTSGIDTQYF	TGTGCCAGCAGCTCCGGGACTAGCGGAATAGATACGCAGTATTTT
TRBV20-1	.	many	TRBJ2-3	CSAKQGTSTDTQYF	TGCAGTGCTAAACAGGGTACAAGCACAGATACGCAGTATTTT
TRBV28	.	few	TRBJ1-5	CASSLLGTIHQPQHF	TGTGCCAGCAGTTTATTGGGGACAATTCATCAGCCCCAGCATTTT
TRBV5-1	.	few	TRBJ2-2	CASSYTDSNTGELFF	TGCGCCAGCAGCTATACGGACTCAAACACCGGGGAGCTGTTTTTT
TRBV4-1	.	.	TRBJ1-5	CASSQGARGSNQPQHF	TGTGCCAGCAGCCAAGGGGCCCGAGGTAGCAATCAGCCCCAGCATTTT
TRBV27	TRBD1	many	TRBJ2-6	CASSGTGTTGANVLTF	TGTGCCAGCTCCGGGACAGGGACAACTGGGGCCAACGTCCTGACTTTC
TRBV10-2	.	many	TRBJ1-4	CASSLPGRNEKLFF	TGCGCCAGCAGTCTTCCGGGACGGAATGAAAAACTGTTTTTT
TRBV6-5	TRBD2	.	TRBJ2-3	CASSYRPVLAEMRGGTDTQYF	TGTGCCAGCAGTTACCGACCTGTGCTAGCGGAGATGCGGGGTGGCACAGATACGCAGTATTTT
TRBV3-1	TRBD1	many	TRBJ1-5	CASSQTRGLQPQHF	TGTGCCAGCAGCCAGACCAGGGGGCTACAGCCCCAGCATTTT
TRBV3-1	TRBD2	few	TRBJ2-7	CASSHIIAGGVYEQYF	TGTGCCAGCAGCCATATAATAGCGGGAGGGGTCTACGAGCAGTACTTC
TRBV2	TRBD1	.	TRBJ1-2	CASSADRARGYTF	TGTGCCAGCAGTGCCGACAGGGCCCGTGGCTACACCTTC
TRBV20-1	TRBD2	many	TRBJ2-3	CSAPGTSSTDTQYF	TGCAGTGCTCCTGGGACTAGTAGCACAGATACGCAGTATTTT
TRBV20-1	.	.	TRBJ2-1	CSARGQAVAYNEQFF	TGCAGTGCTAGAGGGCAAGCGGTCGCCTACAATGAGCAGTTCTTC
TRBV28	TRBD1	.	TRBJ1-6	CASREGQVVGSPLHF	TGTGCCAGCAGAGAGGGACAGGTTGTAGGTTCACCCCTCCACTTT
TRBV6-1	.	.	TRBJ2-3	CASSEYTDTQYF	TGTGCCAGCAGTGAGTACACAGATACGCAGTATTTT
TRBV2	.	many	TRBJ2-1	CASSEAALTNEQFF	TGTGCCAGCAGTGAAGCGGCCCTCACCAATGAGCAGTTCTTC
TRBV27	TRBD1	.	TRBJ1-5	CASSTGRDRGDSNQPQHF	TGTGCCAGCAGTACAGGACGGGACAGGGGTGACAGCAATCAGCCCCAGCATTTT
TRBV11-3	.	many	TRBJ2-1	CASSLGRGLSYNEQFF	TGTGCCAGCAGCTTAGGTCGGGGGCTCTCCTACAATGAGCAGTTCTTC
TRBV10-2	.	few	TRBJ2-5	CASSVLGETQYF	TGCGCCAGCAGTGTCCTAGGCGAGACCCAGTACTTC
TRBV10-3	TRBD1	few	TRBJ1-2	CAISATGVGYTF	TGTGCCATCAGTGCGACAGGGGTTGGCTACACCTTC